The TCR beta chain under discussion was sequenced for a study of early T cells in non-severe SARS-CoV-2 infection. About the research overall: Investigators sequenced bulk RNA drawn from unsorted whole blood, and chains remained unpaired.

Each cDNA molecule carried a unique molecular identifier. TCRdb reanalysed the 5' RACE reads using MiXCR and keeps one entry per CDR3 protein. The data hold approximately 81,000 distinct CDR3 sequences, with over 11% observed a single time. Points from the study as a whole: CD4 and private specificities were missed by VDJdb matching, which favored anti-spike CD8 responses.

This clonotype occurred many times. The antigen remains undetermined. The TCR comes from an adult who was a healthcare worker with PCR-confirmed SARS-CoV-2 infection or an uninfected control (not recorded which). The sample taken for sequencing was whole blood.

The CDR3, as DNA: TGCAGCGTTCGGAAACATCAAGGACAGGGCCGGGGAGAGACCCAGTACTTC. It yields the protein CSVRKHQGQGRGETQYF. This sequence joins TRBV29-1 and TRBJ2-5; 8 bases are a match to TRBD1. The CDR3 covers 17 residues. Trimming took 5 bases from V and 4 from J; bases not matched to a gene: 18. Germline V CDR1 and CDR2: SQVTM, ANQGSEA.